One and the same sample provided the 17 T cell receptor beta chains below, sequenced in a study of T cells in Graves' hyperthyroidism and ophthalmopathy. The source material, RNA transcripts, was used to amplify TCR beta CDR3 regions. First-round RT-PCR targeting the TCR CDR3 was performed with the HTBI primer set. TCRdb recomputed calls from the multiplex PCR reads with MiXCR, one row per CDR3 protein. Among about 300,000 distinct CDR3 sequences listed, roughly a fifth were seen once. Sequencing used blood. The receptors here all came from a man aged 45 to 65 with Graves' ophthalmopathy.

This clonotype was found a few times. The chain combines TRBV14 with TRBJ2-5; no reliable D call. V lost 2 bases to trimming and J lost 5 bases, with 18 bases between them. This CDR3 has 16 residues. Germline-derived CDR1 and CDR2 are SGHDN and FVKESK. The CDR3, as DNA: TGTGCCAGCAGCCAATTACAAAGGACCCTTAGGGAGACCCAGTACTTC. Encoded protein: CASSQLQRTLRETQYF.

This clonotype showed up many times. The rearrangement uses TRBV13 and TRBJ2-4; 10 positions agree with TRBD2. J was trimmed by 2 bases and V by 5 bases; bases with no gene match: 3. The CDR3 sequence is 15 residues long. Germline V gene data show CDR1 as PRHDT and CDR2 as FYEKMQ (reference sequence). CDR3 residues: CASSQGLASKNIQYF. For the CDR3, the DNA is TGTGCCAGCAGCCAGGGACTAGCGTCCAAAAACATTCAGTACTTC. Together with reference TRBV13 and TRBJ2-4, the CDR3 gives the full variable domain: AAGVIQSPRHLIKEKRETATLKCYPIPRHDTVYWYQQGPGQDPQFLISFYEKMQSDKGSIPDRFSAQQFSDYHSELNMSSLELGDSALYFCASSQGLASKNIQYFGAGTRLSVL.

This clonotype has ten or more counts. The chain combines TRBV2 with TRBJ2-1; D unclear. Germline V CDR1 and CDR2: SNHLY, FYNNEI. CDR3 length: 14 residues. V was clipped by 6 bases and J by 2 bases, with 11 bases between them. Written as DNA, the CDR3 is TGTGCCAGCAGCTCCTCGAGGACCTACAATGAGCAGTTCTTC. This sequence encodes CASSSSRTYNEQFF.

The genes are TRBV5-1 and TRBJ2-7, with D perhaps matching TRBD1 or TRBD2 (6 bases each). The CDR3 is 14 residues long. Germline V lookup: CDR1 SGHRS, CDR2 YFSETQ. V was cut by 5 bases and J by 0 bases, with 12 bases left in between. Here the CDR3 DNA reads TGCGCCAGCAGGGAGGGGGTGAGCTCCTACGAGCAGTACTTC. Protein: CASREGVSSYEQYF.

The chain employs TRBV20-1 and TRBJ2-1; possibly TRBD1 for D (6 bases). V was pared by 2 bases and J by 6 bases, with 11 bases between. This CDR3 is 13 amino acids long. The germline CDR1 and CDR2 sequences are DFQATT and SNEGSKA (reference sequence). CDR3 region: CSARPGQFNEQFF. Written as DNA, the CDR3 is TGCAGTGCTAGACCCGGACAGTTCAATGAGCAGTTCTTC.

The V gene is TRBV5-5, the J gene TRBJ2-3, with 8 nucleotides matching TRBD1. Germline CDR1 and CDR2: SGHKS and YYEKEE (reference sequence). The CDR3 has 19 amino acids. V was pared by 1 base and J by 0 bases, with 13 bases of the junction left unmatched. CDR3 coding DNA: TGTGCCAGCAGCTTGTTGGACAGGGTCGGTGGGTATAGCACAGATACGCAGTATTTT. It encodes CASSLLDRVGGYSTDTQYF.

At least ten counts were recorded for this clonotype. The CDR3 DNA sequence: TGTGCCAGCAGCCAGGCCCAGGGGAGTACGGGCTACACCTTC. Its protein is CASSQAQGSTGYTF. J is TRBJ1-2 and V is TRBV3-1, with D possibly being TRBD1 (6 bases). Trimming removed 3 bases from V and 8 bases from J, with 16 bases in between. The CDR3 is made up of 14 amino acids. The germline V gene encodes CDR1 LGHDT and CDR2 YNNKEL (reference sequence). Looking up the rest from reference TRBV3-1 and TRBJ1-2 gives the full variable domain: DTAVSQTPKYLVTQMGNDKSIKCEQNLGHDTMYWYKQDSKKFLKIMFSYNNKELIINETVPNRFSPKSPDKAHLNLHINSLELGDSAVYFCASSQAQGSTGYTFGSGTRLTVV.

This clonotype was observed a handful of times. The gene calls are TRBV9 and TRBJ1-6; 9 bases match TRBD1. The J segment lost 10 bases and the V segment lost 0 bases, leaving 5 bases of the junction unmatched. The CDR3 runs 15 residues. Germline lookup yields CDR1 SGDLS and CDR2 YYNGEE. The CDR3 spells CASSVAGTGTSPLHF. In DNA form, the CDR3 reads TGTGCCAGCAGCGTAGCGGGGACAGGGACCTCACCCCTCCACTTT.

This chain uses TRBV2 with TRBJ2-2; 9 positions agree with TRBD2. This CDR3 has 15 amino acids. In germline, CDR1 is SNHLY, CDR2 FYNNEI. Trimming at V came to 6 bases and at J to 3 bases, leaving 5 bases not matched to a gene. The CDR3 sequence is CASRPAGGHTGELFF. The CDR3 DNA reads as TGTGCCAGCAGACCAGCGGGAGGCCACACCGGGGAGCTGTTTTTT.

This clonotype was counted at least ten times. This chain joins TRBV7-8 and TRBJ1-5; TRBD1 matches at 7 bases. The junction had 10 bases not matched to a gene; V was cut back by 1 base and J by 1 base. Germline lookup yields CDR1 SGHVS and CDR2 FQNEAQ. The CDR3 spans 18 residues. The CDR3 coding sequence is TGTGCCAGCAGCTTAGGGGTCCGACAGGGATCGAGCAATCAGCCCCAGCATTTT. It is translated as CASSLGVRQGSSNQPQHF.

CDR3 DNA sequence: TGTGCCACCAGTGAGGGGACTCAGCCCCAGCATTTT. The encoded protein is CATSEGTQPQHF. J is TRBJ1-5 and V is TRBV24-1; the D gene is possibly TRBD1 (5 bases). Germline V CDR1 and CDR2: KGHDR, SFDVKD. Trimming removed 4 bases from V and 6 bases from J, with 6 bases in between. The CDR3 has 12 residues.

This clonotype was seen a handful of times. CDR3 coding DNA: TGTGCCATCCCTAGGACTAGCAGCGACGAGCAGTACTTC. Its translation is CAIPRTSSDEQYF. The chain joins TRBV27 to TRBJ2-7, with 8 bases that match TRBD2. CDR1 MNHEY and CDR2 SMNVEV come from the germline V gene (reference sequence). J gave up 5 bases and V 10 bases, and 10 bases lay outside the gene matches. The CDR3 is 13 residues long.

This clonotype was counted between two and nine times. The rearrangement links TRBV6-1 to TRBJ1-5; possible D gene TRBD1, 5 bases. This CDR3 spans 16 amino acids. The V gene's germline CDR1 is MNHNS and CDR2 SASEGT. V lost 0 bases, J lost 2 bases, and 11 bases lay in between. The CDR3 DNA reads as TGTGCCAGCAGTGAAGCGGCGGGGACCCGCAATCAGCCCCAGCATTTT. Encoded protein: CASSEAAGTRNQPQHF.

In this sample, this clonotype turned up many times. This sequence joins TRBV28 and TRBJ1-2; 7 positions match TRBD1. The junction had 3 bases not matched to a gene; V was cut back by 4 bases and J by 4 bases. Germline values: CDR1 MDHEN, CDR2 SYDVKM. CDR3 length equals 13 residues. The CDR3 protein is CASSWDRPYGYTF. The CDR3 region has the DNA TGTGCCAGCAGTTGGGACAGACCCTATGGCTACACCTTC.

V gene TRBV20-1 combines with J gene TRBJ1-2; TRBD1 matches 9 bases. The CDR3 sequence is 13 residues long. Per the germline V gene, CDR1 is DFQATT and CDR2 is SNEGSKA (reference sequence). V was pared by 5 bases and J by 7 bases, with 8 bases of the junction left unmatched. The CDR3 DNA sequence: TGCAGTGCTCCCCCCGGGACAGGGAGTGGCTACACCTTC. Its translation is CSAPPGTGSGYTF.

This sequence joins TRBV28 and TRBJ2-7; 8 bases map to TRBD1. Germline lookup yields CDR1 MDHEN and CDR2 SYDVKM. Unmatched junction bases numbered 9, after V lost 5 bases and J lost 3 bases. The CDR3 spans 15 residues. In DNA, the CDR3 is TGTGCCAGCAGTCCCCGACAGGGGCAAGACTACGAGCAGTACTTC. It yields the protein CASSPRQGQDYEQYF.

The chain couples TRBV6-1 to TRBJ1-2, with D possibly TRBD1 on 5 matching bases. The CDR3 length is 11 residues. Trimming took 8 bases from V and 8 from J, leaving 12 bases between them. Germline CDR1 is MNHNS and CDR2 is SASEGT. The CDR3 spells CASGRQSGYTF. The CDR3 region has the DNA TGTGCCAGCGGACGACAGTCAGGCTACACCTTC.